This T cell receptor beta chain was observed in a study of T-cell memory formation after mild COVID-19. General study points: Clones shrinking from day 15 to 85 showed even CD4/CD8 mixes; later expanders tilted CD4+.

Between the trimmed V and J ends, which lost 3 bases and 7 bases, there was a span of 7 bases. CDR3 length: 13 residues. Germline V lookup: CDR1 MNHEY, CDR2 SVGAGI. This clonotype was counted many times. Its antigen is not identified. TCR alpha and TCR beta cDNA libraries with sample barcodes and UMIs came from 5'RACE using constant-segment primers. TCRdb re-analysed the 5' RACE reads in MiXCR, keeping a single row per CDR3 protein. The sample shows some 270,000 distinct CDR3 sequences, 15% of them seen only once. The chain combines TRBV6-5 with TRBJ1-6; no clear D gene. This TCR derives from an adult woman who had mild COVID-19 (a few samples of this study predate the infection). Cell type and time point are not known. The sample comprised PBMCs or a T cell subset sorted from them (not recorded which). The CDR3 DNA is TGTGCCAGCAGTTATGGGGTAAATTCACCCCTCCACTTT. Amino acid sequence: CASSYGVNSPLHF.